This TCR beta chain was identified in a study of T cell changes during pregnancy in multiple sclerosis. Measured with immunoSEQ multiplex PCR; TCRdb has only the in-frame clones, and not every one. The sample records approximately 13,000 clones, more than 85% being singletons. The CDR3 is 17 amino acids. With V trimmed by 4 bases and J by 0 bases, 9 bases remained unmatched. CDR1 and CDR2 from the germline V gene are MNHNS and SASEGT. The chain is built from TRBV6-1 and TRBJ2-1; 7 nucleotides align to TRBD2. This TCR derives from a female donor in good health, enrolled as a control in a pregnancy study. The sample was peripheral blood, taken in the second trimester of pregnancy. CDR3 coding DNA: TGTGCCAGCAGTGTAGGAAGAGCGGGGAGCTCCTACAATGAGCAGTTCTTC. Protein product: CASSVGRAGSSYNEQFF.